Detailed here is one T cell receptor beta chain. Its target is unknown. V was pared by 6 bases and J by 5 bases, with 12 bases of the junction left unmatched. CDR1 and CDR2 (germline): MDHEN, SYDVKM. The CDR3 runs to 17 residues. The data are from a study of T cell responses to AZD1222 COVID-19 vaccine. Across the whole study: Second-dose intervals of approximately 4 or approximately 12 weeks were pooled. Study outcomes and limitations: Unmutated variant regions are reportedly targeted by nearly half of spike-specific TCRs. Females made up more of the donors, who were largely white British, and clonal diversity may have come out too low. Spike-spanning, vaccine-associated CD4 TCRs were dominant at 160-218 and 743-854.

Sequencing was performed with immunoSEQ multiplex PCR; in TCRdb, only in-frame clones are kept and a portion is missing. The table lists more than 110,000 clones, roughly 92% of them singletons. The sample was peripheral blood, taken on day 0 of AZD1222 vaccination. The clonotype comes from an adult in good health. The V call is TRBV28, the J call TRBJ2-3; 12 nucleotides agree with TRBD1. In nucleotides, the CDR3 is TGTGCCAGCAGGTTACACTCCGGGACAGGGGGCAGAGATACGCAGTATTTT. Translation: CASRLHSGTGGRDTQYF.